This is a list of T cell receptor beta chains from one sample in a study of T-cell memory formation after mild COVID-19. TCRdb recomputed calls from the 5' RACE reads with MiXCR, one row per CDR3 protein. The sample comprises approximately 430,000 distinct CDR3 sequences, about a quarter of which are singletons, and around 14% rests with the top ten. The sequenced sample consisted of PBMCs or a T cell subset sorted from them (not recorded which). These receptors all stem from an adult woman who had mild COVID-19 (a few samples of this study predate the infection). Cell type and time point are not known. CDR3s include the opening cysteine and the closing phenylalanine or tryptophan. Fields, in order: V gene, clone size, D gene, CDR3 protein. D genes are given only for firm matches. The size entry is marked missing in some rows and otherwise reads once, few, many or a size class.

TRBV6-2/TRBV6-3	NA	TRBD2	CASSYSRGRAVGTGELFF
TRBV3-1	NA	TRBD2	CASSQYTGTSVFETQYF
TRBV11-2	once	NA	CASSADKVTGELFF
TRBV7-3	NA	NA	CASSLDGAMGYGYTF
TRBV7-6	NA	TRBD2	CASSFTSGRQEAQYF
TRBV9	NA	NA	CASSVARTEDTQYF
TRBV4-2	NA	NA	CASSQDLKQIKNIQYF
TRBV29-1	NA	TRBD1	CSVRTGGRETQYF
TRBV2	few	TRBD1	CASSPGQASNQPQHF
TRBV6-1	NA	NA	CASSRTLDQPQHF
TRBV12-3/TRBV12-4	many	TRBD2	CASSLRVSGRVNEQFF
TRBV18	NA	TRBD2	CASSPRGTSGLDEQFF
TRBV20-1	few	TRBD1	CSARWTGDTGELFF
TRBV7-8	NA	NA	CASSLAALYGYTF
TRBV5-1	NA	TRBD1	CASSLEGTGFQPQHF
TRBV21-1	NA	NA	CASSKGAGTIGQPQHF
TRBV12-3/TRBV12-4	NA	NA	CASTLGLTQYF
TRBV4-3	NA	TRBD1	CASSQDTGDEQFF
TRBV6-4	few	NA	CASSDGHSPNNEQFF
TRBV12-3/TRBV12-4	few	TRBD1	CASSARGLDTEAFF
TRBV7-8	NA	NA	CASSFRGSSYGYTF
TRBV4-3	NA	TRBD1	CASSQRTWTGVNNEQFF
TRBV12-3/TRBV12-4	many	TRBD2	CASSPRTSGIITYEQYF
TRBV25-1	NA	NA	CASSEGGDTLEQYF
TRBV6-5	NA	NA	CASSPGHIYGYTF
TRBV5-1	NA	NA	CASSLVPGQSYEQYF
TRBV6-1	few	TRBD2	CASSDQLAGGPTDTQYF
TRBV27	few	NA	CASSADSLSYNEQFF
TRBV10-3	once	TRBD1	CAISALRTGSIYEQYF
TRBV24-1	NA	NA	CATSDSLVSYEQFF
TRBV30	NA	NA	CAWTPRSSYNEQFF
TRBV7-9	NA	TRBD2	CASSCPLAGGTDTQYF
TRBV29-1	NA	TRBD1	CSVEKEGQTNTEAFF
TRBV3-1	NA	NA	CASSQWGGGSGTEAFF
TRBV7-3	NA	NA	CASSLNPSDTQYF
TRBV11-3	NA	NA	CASSLRLGNTGELFF
TRBV5-6	few	NA	CASSLGGTATGTDTQYF
TRBV29-1	NA	NA	CSVGQGGSSYNEQFF
TRBV11-2	NA	NA	CASSLEFRTIDEQFF
TRBV18	few	TRBD1	CASSPTRDSSYEQYF
TRBV4-3	few	TRBD1	CASSQAWGQWETQYF
TRBV7-9	few	NA	CASTSPPYEQYF
TRBV12-3/TRBV12-4	NA	NA	CASCTGGPPNTGELFF
TRBV30	NA	NA	CAWSGNSRTAFF
TRBV7-6	NA	TRBD1	CASSCQDRTGTEIAKNIQYF
TRBV5-1	few	TRBD1	CASSFKTGVTNTEAFF
TRBV11-2	NA	NA	CASSLGGQNYGYTF